A selection of T cell receptor beta chains follows, all from one sample in a study of T cell responses to AZD1222 COVID-19 vaccine. TCRdb's table, derived via immunoSEQ multiplex PCR, lists solely in-frame clones and lacks some. This sample has 100,000 to 150,000 clones; around 94% occur once, and the top ten carry under 7.5%. The starting material was peripheral blood, obtained on day 0 of AZD1222 vaccination. These TCRs come from an adult in good health. The CDR3 runs from the conserved cysteine through the conserved F or W. The order of the fields is clone size, D gene, V gene, J gene, CDR3 DNA, CDR3 protein. The D gene is left open where the match is weak. Clone size is stated in some rows and not others, as once, few, many or a class when expanded.

>.|.|TRBV5-8|TRBJ2-1
TGTGCCAGCAGCTTGATTGGTGCCTCCGTCGGTGAGCAGTTCTTC
CASSLIGASVGEQFF
>.|.|TRBV19|TRBJ2-6
TGTGCCAGTAGGGTCGGGGCCAACGTCCTGACTTTC
CASRVGANVLTF
>.|.|TRBV4-2|TRBJ2-3
TGTGCCAGCAGCCAAGATACCTACAGCACAGATACGCAGTATTTT
CASSQDTYSTDTQYF
>.|TRBD2|TRBV9|TRBJ2-1
TGTGCCAGCAGCCCTCGACTAGCGGATTACAATGAGCAGTTCTTC
CASSPRLADYNEQFF
>.|.|TRBV9|TRBJ2-1
TGTGCCAGCAGCATCGCTAGTAATCCCAGCAATGAGCAGTTCTTC
CASSIASNPSNEQFF
>.|.|TRBV29-1|TRBJ2-3
TGCAGCGTTGAACGTAGCGGGCGGGGGCGTACGCAGTATTTT
CSVERSGRGRTQYF
>.|TRBD1|TRBV2|TRBJ1-1
TGTGCCAGCAGGGGGACAGGGGGCCTCACTGAAGCTTTCTTT
CASRGTGGLTEAFF
>.|TRBD1|TRBV7-9|TRBJ2-2
TGTGCCAGCAGCTTACGGACAGGGAACACCGGGGAGCTGTTTTTT
CASSLRTGNTGELFF
>.|.|TRBV4-1|TRBJ2-1
TGCGCCAGCAGCCAAGACCGGGGAGACTCCTACAATGAGCAGTTCTTC
CASSQDRGDSYNEQFF
>.|.|TRBV27|TRBJ1-1
TGTGCCAGCAGTTTAGAGGTTATCGGTAAGGGGCCCACTGAAGCTTTCTTT
CASSLEVIGKGPTEAFF
>.|.|TRBV6-1|TRBJ2-1
TGTGCCAGCAGTGAAGGAAGGGGTTACAATGAGCAGTTCTTC
CASSEGRGYNEQFF
>.|.|TRBV5-1|TRBJ1-1
TGCGCCAGCAAGTACGGGGATCGGGACACTGAAGCTTTCTTT
CASKYGDRDTEAFF
>.|TRBD2|TRBV6-5|TRBJ2-1
TGTGCCAGCAGTCCCGACGGGAGGGCCTCCAATGAGCAGTTCTTC
CASSPDGRASNEQFF
>.|TRBD1|TRBV10-1|TRBJ1-6
TGCGCCAGCAGCGACAGGGGTAATTCACCCCTCCACTTT
CASSDRGNSPLHF
>.|.|TRBV18|TRBJ2-4
TGTGCCAGCTCACCCTTCGGATCCCTGGGCGGGGAAAACATTCAGTACTTC
CASSPFGSLGGENIQYF
>.|.|TRBV2|TRBJ2-7
TGTGCCAGCAGTGATGAAGGGTACGAGCAGTACTTC
CASSDEGYEQYF
>.|.|TRBV7-9|TRBJ2-2
TGTGCCAGCAGCTTAGTAACAGGCTTCGCGAACACCGGGGAGCTGTTTTTT
CASSLVTGFANTGELFF
>.|TRBD2|TRBV28|TRBJ2-1
TGTGCCAGCACCACTAGCGGGACTAAGAGCTCCTACAATGAGCAGTTCTTC
CASTTSGTKSSYNEQFF
>.|TRBD1|TRBV2|TRBJ1-2
TGTGCCAGCAGGGCCGGGACAGGAGCTAACTATGGCTACACCTTC
CASRAGTGANYGYTF
>.|.|TRBV4-1|TRBJ1-1
TGCGCCAGCAGCCAACCTACAGGGTCCCCAGAAGCTTTCTTT
CASSQPTGSPEAFF
>.|.|TRBV11-2|TRBJ2-5
TGTGCCAGCAGCTTAGGTGTCGGGCCTAAGTGGACCCAGTACTTC
CASSLGVGPKWTQYF
>.|.|TRBV29-1|TRBJ2-3
TGCAGCGTTCGGATGAAGGCCACAGATACGCAGTATTTT
CSVRMKATDTQYF
>.|.|TRBV5-1|TRBJ2-1
TGCGCCAGCACCCCCGATCGAAGGTACAATGAGCAGTTCTTC
CASTPDRRYNEQFF
>once|.|TRBV2|TRBJ1-1
TGTGCCAGCATCCAAGGGGGGGCAGGGGATACTGAAGCTTTCTTT
CASIQGGAGDTEAFF
>.|.|TRBV21-1|TRBJ2-7
TGTGCCAGCAGGGCTCAACAGGGTCCATACGAGCAGTACTTC
CASRAQQGPYEQYF
>.|TRBD2|TRBV28|TRBJ2-7
TGTGCCAGCAGTCCTCAGGGCGGGGGTTCCTACGAGCAGTACTTC
CASSPQGGGSYEQYF
>.|.|TRBV2|TRBJ2-1
TGTGCCAGCGAGGAAGGGAATGAGCAGTTCTTC
CASEEGNEQFF